The clone carrying this T cell receptor (beta chain) was observed a handful of times. Its cognate antigen is unknown. The data originate from a study of response to subunit inactivated influenza vaccine. General observations from the study: The study's authors posited that every seasonal influenza vaccination enlists few new T cells.

Trimming took 1 base from V and 5 from J, leaving 14 bases between them. Per the germline V gene, CDR1 is MNHNS and CDR2 is SASEGT. The CDR3 covers 15 residues. TCRdb analysed the RT-PCR reads with MiXCR anew, one entry per CDR3 protein. The sample carries about 650,000 distinct CDR3 sequences, about 15% recorded once. This TCR was recovered from a man in his fifties or sixties who received an inactivated influenza vaccine. The chain carries TRBV6-1 and TRBJ2-5, with D tentatively TRBD1 or TRBD2 (5 bases each). Here the sequenced sample was PBMCs from blood, taken 14 days before vaccination. CDR3 protein: CASSEDGTHVETQYF. In DNA form, the CDR3 reads TGTGCCAGCAGTGAAGACGGGACCCATGTGGAGACCCAGTACTTC.